This T cell receptor beta chain derives from a study of blood T cell repertoires in COVID-19. Assay used: immunoSEQ multiplex PCR; TCRdb lists only in-frame clones, some missing. The sample has about 55,000 clones, 75% to 90% seen once. The sequence was collected from a man older than 75 with acute or convalescent COVID-19. Sequencing was done on a sample of peripheral blood.

This CDR3 reads CSAGGAGDSYEQYF. As DNA, the CDR3 is TGCAGCGCCGGGGGAGCGGGGGACTCCTACGAGCAGTACTTC. The chain joins TRBV29-1 to TRBJ2-7; 8 bases fit TRBD2. V shed 7 bases and J 0 bases; nucleotides not matched to a gene: 8. This CDR3 spans 14 amino acids. Germline-derived CDR1 and CDR2 are SQVTM and ANQGSEA.